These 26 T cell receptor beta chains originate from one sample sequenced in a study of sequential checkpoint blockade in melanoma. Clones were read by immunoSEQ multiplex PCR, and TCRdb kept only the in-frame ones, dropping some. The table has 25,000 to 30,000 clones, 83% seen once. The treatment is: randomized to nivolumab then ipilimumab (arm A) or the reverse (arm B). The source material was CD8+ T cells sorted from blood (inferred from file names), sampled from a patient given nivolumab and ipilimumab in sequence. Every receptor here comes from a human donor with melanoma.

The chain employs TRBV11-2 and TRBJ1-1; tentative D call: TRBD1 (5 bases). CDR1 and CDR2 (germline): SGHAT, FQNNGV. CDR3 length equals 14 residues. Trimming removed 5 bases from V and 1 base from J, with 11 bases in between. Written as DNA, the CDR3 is TGTGCCAGCAGCCCCCCCACAGGGAACACTGAAGCTTTCTTT. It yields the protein CASSPPTGNTEAFF.

As DNA, the CDR3 is TGTGCCAGCAGCGTAGGCAGCGGGAATGAGCAGTTCTTC. It yields the protein CASSVGSGNEQFF. The chain links TRBV9 to TRBJ2-1, with D possibly TRBD2 on 6 matching bases. Germline V gene lookup returns CDR1 SGDLS and CDR2 YYNGEE. Trimming removed 0 bases at V and 7 bases at J, with 8 bases between. CDR3 size: 13 residues.

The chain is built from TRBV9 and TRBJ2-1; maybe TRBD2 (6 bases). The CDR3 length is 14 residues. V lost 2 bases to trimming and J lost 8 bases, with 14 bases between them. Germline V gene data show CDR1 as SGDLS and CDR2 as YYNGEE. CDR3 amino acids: CASSVRAGRDEQFF. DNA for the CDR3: TGTGCCAGCAGCGTCCGGGCGGGGCGGGATGAGCAGTTCTTC.

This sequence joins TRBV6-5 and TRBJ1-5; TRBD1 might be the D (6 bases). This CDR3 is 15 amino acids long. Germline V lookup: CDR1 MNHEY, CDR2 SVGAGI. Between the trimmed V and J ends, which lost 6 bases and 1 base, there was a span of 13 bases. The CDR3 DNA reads TGTGCCAGCAGGGTTCAAGGACAGAGCAATCAGCCCCAGCATTTT. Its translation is CASRVQGQSNQPQHF.

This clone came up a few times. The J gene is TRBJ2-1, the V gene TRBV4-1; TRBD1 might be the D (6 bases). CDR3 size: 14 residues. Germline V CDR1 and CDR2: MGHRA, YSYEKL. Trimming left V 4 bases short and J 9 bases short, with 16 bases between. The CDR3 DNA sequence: TGCGCCAGCAGCCGAGGGGGATCTCCGGTTGAGCAGTTCTTC. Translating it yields CASSRGGSPVEQFF.

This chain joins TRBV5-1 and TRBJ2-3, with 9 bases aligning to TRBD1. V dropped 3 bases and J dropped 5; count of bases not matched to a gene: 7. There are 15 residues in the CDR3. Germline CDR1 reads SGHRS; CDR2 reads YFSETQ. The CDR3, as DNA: TGCGCCAGCAGCTGGAAGGGACAGGGAATAGATACGCAGTATTTT. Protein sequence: CASSWKGQGIDTQYF.

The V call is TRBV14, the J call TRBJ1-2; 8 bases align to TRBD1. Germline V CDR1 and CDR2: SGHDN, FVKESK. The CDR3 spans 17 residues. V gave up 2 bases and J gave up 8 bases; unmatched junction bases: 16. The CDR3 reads CASSQHQIGQGGRGYTF. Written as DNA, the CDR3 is TGTGCCAGCAGCCAACATCAGATTGGACAGGGAGGGCGCGGCTACACCTTC.

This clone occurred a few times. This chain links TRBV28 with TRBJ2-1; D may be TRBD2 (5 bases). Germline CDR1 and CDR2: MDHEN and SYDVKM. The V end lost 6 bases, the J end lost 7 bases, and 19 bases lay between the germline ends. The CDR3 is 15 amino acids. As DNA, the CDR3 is TGTGCCAGCAGGCCGGAGGATCAAGTAAGGAATGAGCAGTTCTTC. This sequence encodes CASRPEDQVRNEQFF.

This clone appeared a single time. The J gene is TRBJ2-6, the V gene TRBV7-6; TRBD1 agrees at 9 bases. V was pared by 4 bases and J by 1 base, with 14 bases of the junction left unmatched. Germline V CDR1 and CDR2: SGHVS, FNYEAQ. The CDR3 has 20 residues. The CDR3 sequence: CASSSWSTGGSKSGANVLTF. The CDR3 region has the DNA TGTGCCAGCAGCTCCTGGTCAACAGGGGGCTCCAAGTCTGGGGCCAACGTCCTGACTTTC.

In nucleotides, the CDR3 is TGTGCCAGCAGTGAAATGTCAGGGGGCAAGGCCGGGGAGCTGTTTTTT. Translating gives CASSEMSGGKAGELFF. The chain uses TRBV6-1 and TRBJ2-2; 8 bases agree with TRBD1. Per the germline V gene, CDR1 is MNHNS and CDR2 is SASEGT. This CDR3 region has 16 residues. J was trimmed by 6 bases and V by 2 bases; bases with no gene match: 8.

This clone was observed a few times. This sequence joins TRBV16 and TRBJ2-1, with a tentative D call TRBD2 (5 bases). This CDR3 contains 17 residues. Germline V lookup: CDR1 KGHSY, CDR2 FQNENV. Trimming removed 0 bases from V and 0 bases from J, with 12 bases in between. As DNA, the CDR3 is TGTGCCAGCAGCCAATCGAAGGCGGGCTCCTCCTACAATGAGCAGTTCTTC. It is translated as CASSQSKAGSSYNEQFF.

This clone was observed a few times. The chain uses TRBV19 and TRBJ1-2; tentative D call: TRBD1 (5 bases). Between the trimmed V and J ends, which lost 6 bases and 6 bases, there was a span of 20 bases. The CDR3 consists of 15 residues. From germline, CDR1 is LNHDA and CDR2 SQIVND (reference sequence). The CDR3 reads CASSRGGLSGNGYTF. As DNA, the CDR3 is TGTGCCAGTAGCCGGGGGGGATTAAGCGGGAATGGCTACACCTTC.

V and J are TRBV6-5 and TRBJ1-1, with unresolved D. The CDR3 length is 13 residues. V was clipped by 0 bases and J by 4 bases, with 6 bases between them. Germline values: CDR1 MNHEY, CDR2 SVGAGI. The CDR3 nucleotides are TGTGCCAGCAGTTACTCTTATAGCACTGAAGCTTTCTTT. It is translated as CASSYSYSTEAFF.

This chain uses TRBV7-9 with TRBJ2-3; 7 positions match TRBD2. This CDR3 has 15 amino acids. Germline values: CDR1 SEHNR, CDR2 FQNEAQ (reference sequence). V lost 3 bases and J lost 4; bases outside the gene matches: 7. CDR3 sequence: CASSFTSERADTQYF. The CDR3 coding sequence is TGTGCCAGCAGCTTCACTAGCGAAAGGGCAGATACGCAGTATTTT.

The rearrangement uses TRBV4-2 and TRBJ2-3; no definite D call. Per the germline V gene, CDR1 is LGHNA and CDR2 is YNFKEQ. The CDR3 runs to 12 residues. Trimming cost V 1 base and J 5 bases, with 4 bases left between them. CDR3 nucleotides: TGTGCCAGCAGCCAAGTGAGAGATACGCAGTATTTT. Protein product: CASSQVRDTQYF.

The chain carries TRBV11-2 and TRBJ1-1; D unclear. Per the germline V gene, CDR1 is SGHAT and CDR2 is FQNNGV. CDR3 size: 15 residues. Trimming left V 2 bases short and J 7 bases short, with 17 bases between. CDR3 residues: CASSLRAGYFGEAFF. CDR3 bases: TGTGCCAGCAGCTTAAGGGCGGGCTATTTTGGTGAAGCTTTCTTT. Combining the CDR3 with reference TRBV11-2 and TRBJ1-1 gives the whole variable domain EAGVAQSPRYKIIEKRQSVAFWCNPISGHATLYWYQQILGQGPKLLIQFQNNGVVDDSQLPKDRFSAERLKGVDSTLKIQPAKLEDSAVYLCASSLRAGYFGEAFFGQGTRLTVV.

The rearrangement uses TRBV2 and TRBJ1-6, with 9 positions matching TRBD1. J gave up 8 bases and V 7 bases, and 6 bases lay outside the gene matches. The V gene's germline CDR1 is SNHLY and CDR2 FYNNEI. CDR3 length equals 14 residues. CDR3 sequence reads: CASMGGQGYSPLHF. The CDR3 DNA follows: TGTGCCAGCATGGGGGGACAGGGTTATTCACCCCTCCACTTT.

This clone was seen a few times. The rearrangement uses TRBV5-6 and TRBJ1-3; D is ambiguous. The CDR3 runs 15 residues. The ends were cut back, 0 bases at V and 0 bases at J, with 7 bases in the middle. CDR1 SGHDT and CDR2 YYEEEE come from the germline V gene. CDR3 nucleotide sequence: TGTGCCAGCAGCTTGGCCGCGGTCTCTGGAAACACCATATATTTT. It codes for CASSLAAVSGNTIYF.

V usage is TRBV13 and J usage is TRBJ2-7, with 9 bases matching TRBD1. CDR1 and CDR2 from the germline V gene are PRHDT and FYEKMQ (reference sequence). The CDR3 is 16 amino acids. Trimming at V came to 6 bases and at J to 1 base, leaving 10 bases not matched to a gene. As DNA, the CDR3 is TGTGCCAGCAGTTCTCTACAGGGGGCGAGATCCTACGAGCAGTACTTC. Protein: CASSSLQGARSYEQYF. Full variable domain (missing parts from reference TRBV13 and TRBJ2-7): AAGVIQSPRHLIKEKRETATLKCYPIPRHDTVYWYQQGPGQDPQFLISFYEKMQSDKGSIPDRFSAQQFSDYHSELNMSSLELGDSALYFCASSSLQGARSYEQYFGPGTRLTVT.

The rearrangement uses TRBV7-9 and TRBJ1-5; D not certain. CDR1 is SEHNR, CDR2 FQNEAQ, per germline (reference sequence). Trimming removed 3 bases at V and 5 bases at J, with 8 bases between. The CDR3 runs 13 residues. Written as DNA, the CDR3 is TGTGCCAGCAGCTTCGCGGATGATCAGCCCCAGCATTTT. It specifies CASSFADDQPQHF.

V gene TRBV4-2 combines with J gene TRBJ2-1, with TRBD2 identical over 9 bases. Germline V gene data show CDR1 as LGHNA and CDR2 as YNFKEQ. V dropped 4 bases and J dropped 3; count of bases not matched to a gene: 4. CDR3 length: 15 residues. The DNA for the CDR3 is TGTGCCAGCAGCCCCGGACTAGCGAACTACAATGAGCAGTTCTTC. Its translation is CASSPGLANYNEQFF.

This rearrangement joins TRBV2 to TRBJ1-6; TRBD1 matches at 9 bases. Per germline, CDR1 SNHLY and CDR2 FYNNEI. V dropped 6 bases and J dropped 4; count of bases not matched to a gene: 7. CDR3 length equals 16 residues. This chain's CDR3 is CASRDKDRGYNSPLHF. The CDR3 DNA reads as TGTGCCAGCAGAGACAAGGACAGGGGATATAATTCACCCCTCCACTTT.

The CDR3 protein is CASSLVPSGSYEQYF. In DNA, the CDR3 is TGTGCCAGCAGCTTAGTCCCTAGCGGGAGCTACGAGCAGTACTTC. The chain couples TRBV7-9 to TRBJ2-7; 10 bases fit TRBD2. The ends lost 1 base at V and 3 bases at J; junction bases unmatched: 3. Germline CDR1 is SEHNR and CDR2 is FQNEAQ (reference sequence). The CDR3 is 15 residues long.

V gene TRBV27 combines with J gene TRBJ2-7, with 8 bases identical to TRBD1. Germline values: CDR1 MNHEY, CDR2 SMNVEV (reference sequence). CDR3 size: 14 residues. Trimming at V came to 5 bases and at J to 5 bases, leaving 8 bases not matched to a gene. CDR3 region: CASSPSRGLNEQYF. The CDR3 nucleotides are TGTGCCAGCAGTCCATCCAGGGGGCTCAACGAGCAGTACTTC.

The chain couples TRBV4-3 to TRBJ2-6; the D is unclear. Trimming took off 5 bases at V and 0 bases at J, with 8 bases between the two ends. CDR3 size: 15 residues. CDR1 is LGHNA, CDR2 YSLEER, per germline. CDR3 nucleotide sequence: TGCGCCAGCAGCGATCGCGGCTCTGGGGCCAACGTCCTGACTTTC. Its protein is CASSDRGSGANVLTF.

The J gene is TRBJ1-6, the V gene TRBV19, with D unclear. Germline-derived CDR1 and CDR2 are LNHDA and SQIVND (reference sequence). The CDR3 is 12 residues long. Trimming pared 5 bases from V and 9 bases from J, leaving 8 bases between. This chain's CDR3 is CASSVGVSPLHF. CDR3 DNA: TGTGCCAGTAGTGTCGGGGTTTCACCCCTCCACTTT.